Listed here are 7 T cell receptor beta chains from one sample, sequenced in a study of cytomegalovirus exposure and HLA in healthy donors (dated 2017 in TCRdb). Libraries were constructed by the immunoSEQ multiplex PCR assay. TCRdb's version of the immuneACCESS table is confined to in-frame rearrangements and falls short of the full clone set. An unresolved V gene accounts for under half of the shortfall where checked; the remainder is of unknown origin. The sample data list tens of thousands of clones, and about 96% of these were observed just once. The leading ten clones occupy 1.2% of the sample. Material: PBMCs. The receptors were gathered from a woman under 30 in good health and CMV-seronegative.

The chain couples TRBV7-2 to TRBJ2-2; TRBD1 is a possible D gene (5 bases). Germline CDR1 is SGHTA and CDR2 is FQGNSA. Trimming took 5 bases from V and 5 from J, leaving 15 bases between them. The CDR3 is made up of 15 amino acids. The CDR3 is CASSALGRETGELFF. As DNA, the CDR3 is TGTGCCAGCAGCGCCTTGGGGCGTGAGACCGGGGAGCTGTTTTTT.

By sample share, this clone is medium-sized (0.01 to 0.1%). This chain joins TRBV7-9 and TRBJ2-1; D gene uncertain. Germline CDR1 SEHNR, CDR2 FQNEAQ (reference sequence). This CDR3 has 15 amino acids. Trimming took off 8 bases at V and 6 bases at J, with 20 bases between the two ends. Here the CDR3 DNA reads TGTGCCAGCTCCTTAGTGGTCACCCGCGGCAATGAGCAGTTCTTC. Its protein is CASSLVVTRGNEQFF. Full variable domain (remainder filled in from reference TRBV7-9 and TRBJ2-1): DTGVSQNPRHKITKRGQNVTFRCDPISEHNRLYWYRQTLGQGPEFLTYFQNEAQLEKSRLLSDRFSAERPKGSFSTLEIQRTEQGDSAMYLCASSLVVTRGNEQFFGPGTRLTVL.

The chain is built from TRBV18 and TRBJ2-7; 7 bases map to TRBD1. The CDR3 loop spans 13 amino acids. V was pared by 6 bases and J by 4 bases, with 6 bases of the junction left unmatched. Germline V gene lookup returns CDR1 KGHSH and CDR2 LQKENI. Here the CDR3 DNA reads TGTGCCAGCTCGCTCGGGACAGCTTACGAGCAGTACTTC. It specifies CASSLGTAYEQYF.

The V and J genes are TRBV18 and TRBJ2-1; 12 bases are a match to TRBD2. The germline CDR1 and CDR2 sequences are KGHSH and LQKENI. The CDR3 consists of 16 residues. J was trimmed by 9 bases and V by 3 bases; bases with no gene match: 9. CDR3 region: CASSPLGLTSGSEQFF. The CDR3 DNA reads TGTGCCAGCTCACCCCTGGGGTTGACTAGCGGGAGTGAGCAGTTCTTC.

This clone occurred once. The chain carries TRBV28 and TRBJ1-1; D not certain. Trimming pared 8 bases from V and 4 bases from J, leaving 11 bases between. The germline V gene encodes CDR1 MDHEN and CDR2 SYDVKM. The CDR3 loop spans 12 amino acids. CDR3 loop: CASLAAATEAFF. CDR3 coding DNA: TGTGCCAGCCTTGCGGCGGCCACTGAAGCTTTCTTT.

The chain recombines TRBV7-7 with TRBJ2-7, with D possibly being TRBD1 (5 bases). This CDR3 region has 13 residues. Trimming removed 5 bases at V and 5 bases at J, with 13 bases between. CDR1 is SSHAT and CDR2 is FNYEAQ in the germline V gene (reference sequence). CDR3 in amino acids: CASSPGGADEQYF. The CDR3, as DNA: TGTGCCAGCAGCCCCGGTGGGGCCGACGAGCAGTACTTC.

V is TRBV5-1 and J is TRBJ2-6; D is ambiguous. This CDR3 is 15 amino acids long. The germline CDR1 and CDR2 sequences are SGHRS and YFSETQ. Trimming removed 0 bases from V and 4 bases from J, with 8 bases in between. Here the CDR3 DNA reads TGCGCCAGCAGCTTGGTGCAGGCCGGGGCCAACGTCCTGACTTTC. Encoded protein: CASSLVQAGANVLTF.